The rows below give T cell receptor beta chains drawn from one sample of a study of cytomegalovirus exposure and HLA in healthy donors. The protocol was immunoSEQ multiplex PCR, while the TCRdb copy is restricted to in-frame clones and leaves out a portion. Of some 150,000 clones detected, about 80% appear once; the ten largest clones hold more than 1.5%. Specimen: PBMCs. The receptors shown here come from a middle-aged woman in good health and CMV-seronegative. The CDR3 runs from the conserved cysteine through the conserved F or W. A D gene is named only where the DNA matches it firmly. Rows may omit the clone size; those that give it use once, few, many or a size class.

V gene,D gene,J gene,clone size,CDR3 DNA,CDR3 protein
TRBV5-1,TRBD2,TRBJ2-7,-,TGCGCCAGCAGCTTGGATCTAGCGGGAGGGCCGGGGGAGCAGTACTTT,CASSLDLAGGPGEQYF
TRBV9,-,TRBJ2-7,-,TGTGCCAGCAGCCCAGGGCCCCAGGGCCTCTACGAGCAGTACTTC,CASSPGPQGLYEQYF
TRBV25-1,TRBD1,TRBJ2-7,once,TGTGCCAGCAGTGAATTTACAGGGGTATACGAGCAGTACTTC,CASSEFTGVYEQYF
TRBV27,TRBD2,TRBJ2-1,-,TGTGCCAGCAGTTTACTAGCGGACAATGAGCAGTTCTTC,CASSLLADNEQFF
TRBV27,-,TRBJ2-7,-,TGTGCCAGCAGTTTCGCAGATACCTACGAGCAGTACTTC,CASSFADTYEQYF
TRBV6-5,TRBD1,TRBJ1-6,few,TGTGCCAGCAGACGAGGACAGGGGGTTAACTCACCCCTCCACTTT,CASRRGQGVNSPLHF
TRBV7-3,TRBD2,TRBJ2-7,-,TGTGCCAGCAGCTTATTAGCGGGAGGTTACGAGCAGTACTTC,CASSLLAGGYEQYF
TRBV2,TRBD1,TRBJ1-5,-,TGTGCCAGCAGTCCCGGGACAGGGGGGCCCCAGCATTTT,CASSPGTGGPQHF
TRBV14,-,TRBJ1-1,-,TGTGCCAGCCAGGGGCCGAACACTGAAGCTTTCTTT,CASQGPNTEAFF
TRBV7-8,TRBD1,TRBJ2-1,-,TGTGCCAGCAGCTTACCAGGGACAGGGGGTAAAGTCGGGTTTGAGCAGTTCTTC,CASSLPGTGGKVGFEQFF
TRBV6-5,-,TRBJ2-7,once,TGTGCCAGCAGTTACTCGTCGGTAGCTAGGGGCTACGAGCAGTACTTC,CASSYSSVARGYEQYF
TRBV6-6,TRBD2,TRBJ2-3,few,TGTGCCAGCAAAGGACTAGCGGGCACAGATACGCAGTATTTT,CASKGLAGTDTQYF
TRBV4-1,TRBD1,TRBJ1-2,-,TGCGCCAGCAGCTCCCGGGACAGAGGCGTATATGGCTACACCTTC,CASSSRDRGVYGYTF